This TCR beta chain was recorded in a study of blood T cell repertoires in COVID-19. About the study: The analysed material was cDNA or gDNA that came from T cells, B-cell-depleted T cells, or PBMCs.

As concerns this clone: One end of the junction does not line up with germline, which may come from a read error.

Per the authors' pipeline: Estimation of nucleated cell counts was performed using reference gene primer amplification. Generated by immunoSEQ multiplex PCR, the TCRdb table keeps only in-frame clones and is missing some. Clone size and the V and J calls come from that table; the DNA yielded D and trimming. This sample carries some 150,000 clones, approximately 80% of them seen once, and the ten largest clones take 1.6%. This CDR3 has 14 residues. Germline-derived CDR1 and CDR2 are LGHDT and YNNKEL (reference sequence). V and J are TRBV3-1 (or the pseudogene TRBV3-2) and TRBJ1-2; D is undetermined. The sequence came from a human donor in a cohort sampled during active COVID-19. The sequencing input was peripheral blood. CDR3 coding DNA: TGTGCCAGCAGCCCCGAATATCTCAGGAACGGCTACGCCTTC. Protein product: CASSPEYLRNGYAF.